This entry features one T cell receptor (beta chain) sequence. The antigen remains undetermined. Healthy adults negative for HIV, lacking recent acute infections or vaccinations, served as donors. These data originate in a study of shared clonotypes between healthy human individuals. General observations from the study: Estimated clonotype richness was generally higher in naive than memory subsets. How much donors shared clonotypes was expected to be affected by sequencing depth.

This CDR3 has 19 residues. V shed 7 bases and J shed 3 bases, with 28 bases lying between them. CDR1 is SGHAT and CDR2 is FQNNGV in the germline V gene. Method: immunoSEQ multiplex PCR; TCRdb's copy keeps in-frame clones and lacks some. The profile covers 2 million to 2.5 million clones, with approximately 93% appearing a single time and 0.39% taken by the ten largest. The sequence came from a man younger than 30 in good health. Some clones in this sample may be carry-over from other donors' samples. V gene TRBV11-2 combines with J gene TRBJ1-3; weak D call: TRBD1 (5 bases). Sequencing was carried out using naive CD4+ T cells from PBMCs. Subset noted: CD45RA+ positively selected. The CDR3 nucleotides read TGTGCCAGCACCAAACGGGGCAGGGTGGTTTCGGGTCATGGAAACACCATATATTTT. It specifies CASTKRGRVVSGHGNTIYF.